The 23 T cell receptor beta chains listed next were all sequenced from one sample in a study of T cells after yellow fever vaccination. A single record per CDR3 protein comes from TCRdb applying MiXCR to the 5' RACE reads. The table shows just over 250,000 distinct CDR3 sequences, with about 5% occurring only once. The source was CD4+ T cells sorted from PBMCs, collected on the day of the yellow fever booster vaccination. These receptors were obtained from a man between 18 and 35 years old who received the YFV17D yellow fever vaccine.

This chain connects TRBV14 to TRBJ2-1; TRBD2 is a possible D gene (5 bases). This CDR3 comprises 15 residues. V lost 10 bases, J lost 1 base, and 17 bases lay in between. Germline V lookup: CDR1 SGHDN, CDR2 FVKESK. The chain's CDR3 is CATSSGRGSYNEQFF. The CDR3 DNA reads TGTGCCACCTCAAGCGGCCGGGGTTCCTACAATGAGCAGTTCTTC. Combining the CDR3 with reference TRBV14 and TRBJ2-1 gives the whole variable domain EAGVTQFPSHSVIEKGQTVTLRCDPISGHDNLYWYRRVMGKEIKFLLHFVKESKQDESGMPNNRFLAERTGGTYSTLKVQPAELEDSGVYFCATSSGRGSYNEQFFGPGTRLTVL.

The rearrangement uses TRBV12-3 or TRBV12-4 and TRBJ2-7; 9 bases map to TRBD2. The V gene end was trimmed by 3 bases and the J gene end by 5 bases; junction bases not matched to a gene: 5. This CDR3 has 14 amino acids. DNA for the CDR3: TGTGCCAGCAGTTTCAGTAGCGGGGGCCACGAGCAGTACTTC. This sequence encodes CASSFSSGGHEQYF.

This clonotype was seen only a few times. The genes are TRBV7-2 and TRBJ2-7; no reliable D call. Trimming removed 5 bases from V and 4 bases from J, with 15 bases in between. Germline V gene sequence: CDR1 SGHTA, CDR2 FQGNSA. The CDR3 has 14 residues. For the CDR3, the DNA is TGTGCCAGCAGCCCCCCACGTCTGGGGTACGAGCAGTACTTC. Translating gives CASSPPRLGYEQYF.

This clonotype was recorded many times. The chain joins TRBV29-1 to TRBJ1-2; no clear D. V was trimmed by 1 base and J by 4 bases, leaving 19 bases between them. The CDR3 totals 16 residues. Germline V gives CDR1 SQVTM, CDR2 ANQGSEA. This CDR3 reads CSVEALGREKSYGYTF. CDR3 bases: TGCAGCGTTGAAGCTCTCGGCCGCGAGAAAAGCTATGGCTACACCTTC.

The V gene is TRBV19, the J gene TRBJ2-4, with D perhaps TRBD2 (6 bases). Germline CDR1 reads LNHDA; CDR2 reads SQIVND (reference sequence). The CDR3 extends over 16 amino acids. V lost 7 bases, J lost 0 bases, and 16 bases lay in between. In nucleotides, the CDR3 is TGTGCCAGTACCGCGCCCGGGACTTTAGCCAAAAACATTCAGTACTTC. As protein: CASTAPGTLAKNIQYF.

This clonotype showed up just a few times. The chain joins TRBV7-9 to TRBJ2-3, with D uncertain. CDR3 length equals 11 residues. Trimming left V 6 bases short and J 9 bases short, with 10 bases between. Germline-derived CDR1 and CDR2 are SEHNR and FQNEAQ (reference sequence). CDR3 sequence reads: CASREGRTQYF. In nucleotides, the CDR3 is TGTGCCAGCAGGGAAGGACGGACGCAGTATTTT.

The chain combines TRBV18 with TRBJ1-1, with 10 nucleotides matching TRBD1. Germline V gene sequence: CDR1 KGHSH, CDR2 LQKENI. The J segment lost 5 bases and the V segment lost 3 bases, leaving 6 bases of the junction unmatched. The CDR3 length is 15 residues. The CDR3 DNA sequence: TGTGCCAGCTCACCTACCGGACAGGGGGTTACTGAAGCTTTCTTT. It codes for CASSPTGQGVTEAFF.

This clonotype was seen a few times. The rearrangement joins TRBV6-5 to TRBJ2-1; D not resolved. Trimming pared 2 bases from V and 10 bases from J, leaving 9 bases between. CDR1 and CDR2 (germline): MNHEY, SVGAGI. The CDR3 covers 12 residues. The CDR3 DNA reads TGTGCCAGCAGTTACGCCGGGTGGGAGCAGTTCTTC. Translation gives CASSYAGWEQFF.

This sequence joins TRBV20-1 and TRBJ2-3; D gene uncertain. Germline values: CDR1 DFQATT, CDR2 SNEGSKA (reference sequence). The CDR3 sequence is 14 residues long. V gave up 2 bases and J gave up 6 bases, with 15 bases separating them. In nucleotides, the CDR3 is TGCAGTGCTAGAAACCCCGTTCCAGCCGATACGCAGTATTTT. This gives the protein CSARNPVPADTQYF.

This clonotype was counted ten times or more. V is TRBV9 and J is TRBJ2-1; possible D gene TRBD2, 6 bases. CDR3 length equals 15 residues. Per the germline V gene, CDR1 is SGDLS and CDR2 is YYNGEE. The V and J ends lost 4 bases and 4 bases respectively, with 15 bases between them. This CDR3 is CASSPRGAGYNEQFF. The CDR3 DNA sequence: TGTGCCAGCAGCCCCCGCGGGGCGGGGTACAATGAGCAGTTCTTC.

A few counts support this clonotype. The V and J genes are TRBV27 and TRBJ1-2; no definite D call. Trimming pared 8 bases from V and 4 bases from J, leaving 14 bases between. The CDR3 has 13 amino acids. Germline-derived CDR1 and CDR2 are MNHEY and SMNVEV (reference sequence). The CDR3: CASALVRGYGYTF. The CDR3, as DNA: TGTGCCAGCGCCCTGGTTCGGGGCTATGGCTACACCTTC.

This clonotype has ten or more counts. This chain links TRBV7-3 with TRBJ2-3; no definite D call. CDR1 and CDR2 (germline): SGHTA, FQGTGA. Trimming shortened V by 2 bases and J by 2 bases, and 8 bases separated the two germline ends. This CDR3 contains 14 residues. CDR3 in DNA: TGTGCCAGCAGCTTATCACCCGCCACAGATACGCAGTATTTT. Its translation is CASSLSPATDTQYF.

The V and J genes are TRBV2 and TRBJ1-5, with 10 bases identical to TRBD1. J lost 4 bases, V lost 8 bases, and 2 bases had no gene match. Germline assignment: CDR1 SNHLY and CDR2 FYNNEI. CDR3 length equals 13 residues. CDR3 protein: CASSDRGNQPQHF. The DNA of the CDR3 is TGTGCCAGCTCGGACAGGGGGAATCAGCCCCAGCATTTT.

CDR3 region: CASSGRVGYNEQFF. The DNA of the CDR3 is TGTGCCAGCAGTGGACGAGTGGGCTACAATGAGCAGTTCTTC. V is TRBV6-1 and J is TRBJ2-1; D is ambiguous. Germline-derived CDR1 and CDR2 are MNHNS and SASEGT. The CDR3 contains 14 residues. The V gene lost 4 bases and the J gene lost 3 bases, with 10 bases spanning the gap.

This clonotype was observed many times. The rearrangement uses TRBV5-1 and TRBJ2-3; the D is unclear. V lost 2 bases and J lost 7, with 8 bases in between. The CDR3 runs to 12 residues. Germline CDR1 reads SGHRS; CDR2 reads YFSETQ. The CDR3 loop is CASSFDGNTQYF. The CDR3 nucleotides are TGCGCCAGCAGCTTTGATGGGAATACGCAGTATTTT.

The genes are TRBV18 and TRBJ2-6; D tentatively reads TRBD1 or TRBD2 (5 bases each). Per the germline V gene, CDR1 is KGHSH and CDR2 is LQKENI. The CDR3 sequence is 16 residues long. Trimming took off 6 bases at V and 4 bases at J, with 16 bases between the two ends. The CDR3 DNA is TGTGCCAGCTCCCCCACATTCGGGGCCGGGGCCAACGTCCTGACTTTC. Its protein product is CASSPTFGAGANVLTF.

The gene calls are TRBV11-2 and TRBJ1-1, with D uncertain. This CDR3 is built from 17 residues. Germline V lookup: CDR1 SGHAT, CDR2 FQNNGV. With 7 bases removed from V and 0 bases from J, the gap between germline ends came to 21 bases. CDR3 loop: CASIDYRRAVMNTEAFF. For the CDR3, the DNA is TGTGCCAGCATCGACTACCGCCGGGCAGTCATGAACACTGAAGCTTTCTTT.

This clonotype appeared a few times. The chain couples TRBV12-3 or TRBV12-4 to TRBJ1-4; D perhaps matches TRBD1 (5 bases). This CDR3 region has 15 residues. The V gene lost 6 bases and the J gene lost 5 bases, with 16 bases spanning the gap. Written as DNA, the CDR3 is TGTGCCAGCAGGGCTCGAGGGACTCCGAATGAAAAACTGTTTTTT. Translated: CASRARGTPNEKLFF.

The chain links TRBV6-5 to TRBJ2-5; 11 nucleotides align to TRBD2. From germline, CDR1 is MNHEY and CDR2 SVGAGI. The CDR3 is 15 residues long. The J segment lost 2 bases and the V segment lost 4 bases, leaving 3 bases of the junction unmatched. The CDR3 loop is CASSLAGGGQETQYF. The CDR3 DNA reads as TGTGCCAGCAGTTTAGCGGGGGGGGGACAAGAGACCCAGTACTTC.

This clonotype was found a few times. This chain joins TRBV11-3 and TRBJ2-3; maybe TRBD1 (5 bases). Germline CDR1 and CDR2: SGHNT and YENEEA. The CDR3 spans 14 residues. Trimming shortened V by 5 bases and J by 5 bases, and 14 bases separated the two germline ends. CDR3 in DNA: TGTGCCAGCAGCCAGGGTCCCGGCGAAGATACGCAGTATTTT. This translates into CASSQGPGEDTQYF.

This clonotype was recorded at least ten times. The gene calls are TRBV3-1 and TRBJ2-7; 8 nucleotides agree with TRBD2. Trimming cost V 0 bases and J 2 bases; bases outside gene matches: 3. This CDR3 contains 15 residues. Germline CDR1 LGHDT, CDR2 YNNKEL (reference sequence). This chain's CDR3 is CASSQDNGGAYEQYF. The CDR3 bases are TGTGCCAGCAGCCAAGATAACGGGGGGGCCTACGAGCAGTACTTC.

This clonotype showed up just a few times. The V gene is TRBV10-3, the J gene TRBJ1-4, with a possible D match to TRBD1 (6 bases). CDR3 length: 16 amino acids. Deletions cut 0 bases from V and 7 bases from J, with 15 bases between. Germline lookup yields CDR1 ENHRY and CDR2 SYGVKD. The DNA for the CDR3 is TGTGCCATCAGTGAGTCGAAGGGGGGCGCCGGTGAAAAACTGTTTTTT. Amino acids: CAISESKGGAGEKLFF.

This clonotype was seen a few times. CDR3 region: CSLMPGTGLETQYF. CDR3 coding DNA: TGCAGCTTGATGCCCGGGACAGGGTTAGAGACCCAGTACTTC. The chain joins TRBV29-1 to TRBJ2-5; 9 positions agree with TRBD1. CDR3 length: 14 residues. The J segment lost 4 bases and the V segment lost 8 bases, leaving 11 bases of the junction unmatched. Germline V gene sequence: CDR1 SQVTM, CDR2 ANQGSEA.